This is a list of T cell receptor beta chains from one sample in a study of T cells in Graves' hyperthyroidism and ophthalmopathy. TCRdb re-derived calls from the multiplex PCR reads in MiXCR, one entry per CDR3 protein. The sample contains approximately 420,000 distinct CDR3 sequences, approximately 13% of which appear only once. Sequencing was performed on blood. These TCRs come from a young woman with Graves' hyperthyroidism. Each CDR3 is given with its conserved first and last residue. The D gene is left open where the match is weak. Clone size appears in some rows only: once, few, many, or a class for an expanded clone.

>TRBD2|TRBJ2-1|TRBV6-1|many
TGTGCCAGCAGTAAACGCGGGACTAGCGGGAGGGGGAACTACAATGAGCAGTTCTTC
CASSKRGTSGRGNYNEQFF
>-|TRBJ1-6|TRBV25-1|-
TGTGCCAGCAGGTGGGATTGTAATTCACCCCTCCACTTT
CASRWDCNSPLHF
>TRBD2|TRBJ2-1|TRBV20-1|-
TGCAGTGCTAGAGGAAGAGCGGGAGGGCCCAATGAGCAGTTCTTC
CSARGRAGGPNEQFF
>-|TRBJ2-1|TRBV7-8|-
TGTGCCAGCAGCTTAGTACGGGAGATTGACAATGAGCAGTTCTTC
CASSLVREIDNEQFF
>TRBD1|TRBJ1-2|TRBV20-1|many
TGCAGTGTTCAGAAGACAGGGGGCGACTATGGCTACACCTTC
CSVQKTGGDYGYTF
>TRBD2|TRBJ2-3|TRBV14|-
TGTGCCAGCAGCATGACTAGCGGGAGGGATACGCAGTATTTT
CASSMTSGRDTQYF
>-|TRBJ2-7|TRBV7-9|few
TGTGCCAGCAGCTCCCACGACAGGTTTGACGACGAGCAGTACTTC
CASSSHDRFDDEQYF
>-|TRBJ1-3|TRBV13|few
TGTGCCAGCAGCTCCGGACTCTCTGGAAACACCATATATTTT
CASSSGLSGNTIYF
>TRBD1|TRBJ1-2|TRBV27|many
TGTGCCAGCAGTACGGGGACAGAGTATAACTATGGCTACACCTTC
CASSTGTEYNYGYTF
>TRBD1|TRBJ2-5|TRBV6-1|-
TGTGCCAGCAGACCCCTGGGACAGGGACAAGAGACCCAGTACTTC
CASRPLGQGQETQYF
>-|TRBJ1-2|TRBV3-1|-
TGTGCCAGCAGCCAAGGACCCGCTGGCTACACCTTC
CASSQGPAGYTF
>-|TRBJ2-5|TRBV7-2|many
TGTGCCAGCAGCTTAGCGGATGGCAGCAAAAAGACCCAGTACTTC
CASSLADGSKKTQYF
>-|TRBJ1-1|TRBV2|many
TGTGCCAGCAGTGAAGACAGGGAAAGGAATGGAGCTTTCTTT
CASSEDRERNGAFF
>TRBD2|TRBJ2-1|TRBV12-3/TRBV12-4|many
TGTGCCAGCAGTTTGGCTAGCGGGAGTTTCGGTGAGCAGTTCTTC
CASSLASGSFGEQFF
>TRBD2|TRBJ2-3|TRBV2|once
TGTGCCAGCTGGACTAGCGGGAGTAGCACAGATACGCAGTATTTT
CASWTSGSSTDTQYF
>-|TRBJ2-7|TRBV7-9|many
TGTGCCAGCAGCTCGCTTACGGGACAAATCTACGAGCAGTACTTC
CASSSLTGQIYEQYF
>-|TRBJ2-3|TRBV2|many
TGTGCCAGCCGGAGCGGAAGCACAGATACGCAGTATTTT
CASRSGSTDTQYF
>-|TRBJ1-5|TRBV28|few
TGTGCCAGCACTGAGAGAAATCAGCCCCAGCATTTT
CASTERNQPQHF
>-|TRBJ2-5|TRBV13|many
TGTGCCAGCAGCTTAGGGGAGCGGGAGACCCAGTACTTC
CASSLGERETQYF
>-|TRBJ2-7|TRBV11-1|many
TGTGCCAGCAGCGCCAAGCCGGTTTCCGAGCAGTACTTC
CASSAKPVSEQYF
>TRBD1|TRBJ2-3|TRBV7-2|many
TGTGCCAGCAGCCGGACAGGGGGCTCCGGGGATACGCAGTATTTT
CASSRTGGSGDTQYF
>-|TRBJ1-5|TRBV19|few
TGTGCCAGTAGTATCGGGCGGCATAGCAATCAGCCCCAGCATTTT
CASSIGRHSNQPQHF
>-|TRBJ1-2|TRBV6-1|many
TGTGCCAGCAGTGAAACTGCTAACTATGGCTACACCTTC
CASSETANYGYTF
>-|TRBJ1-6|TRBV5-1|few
TGCGCCAGCAGCCCGAGGGGCCAGGGCGCGAGCAGTCGCCTCCACTTT
CASSPRGQGASSRLHF
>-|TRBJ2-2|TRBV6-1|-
TGTGCCAGCCGTCGGCTGGGGGCCGGGGAGCTGTTTTTT
CASRRLGAGELFF
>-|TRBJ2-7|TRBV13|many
TGTGCCAGCAGCGGAGGGGCAGGGCGGAAATCCTACGAGCAGTACTTC
CASSGGAGRKSYEQYF
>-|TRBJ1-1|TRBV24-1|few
TGTGCCACCAGTGGGGCGGGGGTCGAGGACACTGAAGCTTTCTTT
CATSGAGVEDTEAFF
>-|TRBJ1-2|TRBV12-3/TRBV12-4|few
TGTGCCAGCACCAGACCTGGGGGGGCCTATGGCTACACCTTC
CASTRPGGAYGYTF
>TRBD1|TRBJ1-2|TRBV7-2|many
TGTGCCAGCAGCTTAGCGCGGGGACAGGGGGTCTATGGCTACACCTTC
CASSLARGQGVYGYTF